The rows below give T cell receptor beta chains drawn from one sample of a study of blood T cell repertoires in COVID-19. Assay used: immunoSEQ multiplex PCR; TCRdb lists only in-frame clones, some missing. Of 150,000 to 200,000 clones listed, roughly 89% were seen once; the top ten hold over 3.5%. Sequencing was performed on peripheral blood. The source of these receptors is a man aged 18 to 29 with active or convalescent COVID-19. Both conserved end residues are part of each CDR3. A D gene is named only where the DNA matches it firmly. A row's size may be missing; if present it is once, few, many or a size class.

abundance: .; v_gene: TRBV6-1; j_gene: TRBJ1-5; d_gene: .; CDR3aa: CASSEFIQPQHF; CDR3nt: TGTGCCAGCAGTGAATTCATCCAGCCCCAGCATTTT
abundance: .; v_gene: TRBV11-3; j_gene: TRBJ2-7; d_gene: .; CDR3aa: CASSLPGTLSYEQYF; CDR3nt: TGTGCCAGCAGCCTACCCGGGACTCTCTCCTACGAGCAGTACTTC
abundance: once; v_gene: TRBV25-1; j_gene: TRBJ2-7; d_gene: .; CDR3aa: CASSDPGTYEQYF; CDR3nt: TGTGCCAGCAGTGATCCGGGAACCTACGAGCAGTACTTC
abundance: .; v_gene: TRBV7-2; j_gene: TRBJ2-7; d_gene: TRBD2; CDR3aa: CASSLGLAGGPWEQYF; CDR3nt: TGTGCCAGCAGCTTAGGACTAGCGGGAGGGCCCTGGGAGCAGTACTTC
abundance: .; v_gene: TRBV18; j_gene: TRBJ1-2; d_gene: .; CDR3aa: CASSLSRQDVNYGYTF; CDR3nt: TGTGCCAGCTCCCTTTCCCGACAGGACGTTAACTATGGCTACACCTTC
abundance: .; v_gene: TRBV28; j_gene: TRBJ1-5; d_gene: .; CDR3aa: CASSLRGARQPQHF; CDR3nt: TGTGCCAGCAGTTTGCGGGGGGCCCGACAGCCCCAGCATTTT
abundance: .; v_gene: TRBV19; j_gene: TRBJ1-5; d_gene: .; CDR3aa: CASSIEEPGGDSNQPQHF; CDR3nt: TGTGCCAGTAGTATTGAGGAGCCAGGAGGAGATAGCAATCAGCCCCAGCATTTT
abundance: once; v_gene: TRBV30; j_gene: TRBJ2-7; d_gene: TRBD1; CDR3aa: CACKRQGAYEQYF; CDR3nt: TGTGCCTGTAAAAGACAGGGAGCCTACGAGCAGTACTTC
abundance: once; v_gene: TRBV5-6; j_gene: TRBJ1-1; d_gene: .; CDR3aa: CASSFMTGLEAFF; CDR3nt: TGTGCCAGCAGCTTCATGACCGGACTTGAAGCTTTCTTT
abundance: .; v_gene: TRBV6-6; j_gene: TRBJ2-7; d_gene: TRBD2; CDR3aa: CASTPGGSYEQYF; CDR3nt: TGTGCCAGCACGCCGGGGGGCTCCTACGAGCAGTACTTC
abundance: .; v_gene: TRBV24-1; j_gene: TRBJ1-1; d_gene: .; CDR3aa: CATSGAGSSRGAEAFF; CDR3nt: TGTGCCACCAGTGGAGCTGGTTCGTCCCGGGGGGCTGAAGCTTTCTTT
abundance: .; v_gene: TRBV6-4; j_gene: TRBJ2-3; d_gene: TRBD1; CDR3aa: CASSDSTGGADTQYF; CDR3nt: TGTGCCAGCAGTGACTCGACAGGGGGCGCAGATACGCAGTATTTT
abundance: .; v_gene: TRBV7-9; j_gene: TRBJ2-2; d_gene: .; CDR3aa: CASSLTGERTGELFF; CDR3nt: TGTGCCAGCAGCTTAACGGGGGAGAGGACCGGGGAGCTGTTTTTT
abundance: .; v_gene: TRBV27; j_gene: TRBJ2-7; d_gene: .; CDR3aa: CASSFTSSSYEQYF; CDR3nt: TGTGCCAGCAGTTTCACCTCCAGCTCCTACGAGCAGTACTTC
abundance: .; v_gene: TRBV3-1/TRBV3-2; j_gene: TRBJ2-1; d_gene: TRBD2; CDR3aa: CASSTRLAGAYNEQFF; CDR3nt: TGTGCCAGCAGCACCAGATTAGCGGGGGCCTACAATGAGCAGTTCTTC
abundance: .; v_gene: TRBV7-9; j_gene: TRBJ2-2; d_gene: .; CDR3aa: CASSLDPAGELFF; CDR3nt: TGTGCCAGCAGCTTAGACCCAGCCGGGGAGCTGTTTTTT
abundance: .; v_gene: TRBV6-5; j_gene: TRBJ1-1; d_gene: .; CDR3aa: CASSDNLMNTEAFF; CDR3nt: TGTGCCAGCTCCGACAACCTAATGAACACTGAAGCTTTCTTT
abundance: .; v_gene: TRBV2; j_gene: TRBJ2-7; d_gene: TRBD1; CDR3aa: CAFRDRAPEQYF; CDR3nt: TGTGCCTTCCGGGACAGAGCGCCCGAGCAGTACTTC
abundance: .; v_gene: TRBV27; j_gene: TRBJ2-7; d_gene: .; CDR3aa: CASGQGVDYEQYF; CDR3nt: TGTGCCAGCGGTCAGGGCGTTGACTACGAGCAGTACTTC
abundance: .; v_gene: TRBV24-1; j_gene: TRBJ2-1; d_gene: .; CDR3aa: CATSDPPTGRSYNEQFF; CDR3nt: TGTGCCACCAGTGACCCTCCCACTGGGCGCTCCTACAATGAGCAGTTCTTC
abundance: .; v_gene: TRBV5-1; j_gene: TRBJ1-5; d_gene: TRBD1; CDR3aa: CASSPQTGTGQPQHF; CDR3nt: TGCGCCAGCAGCCCTCAGACAGGGACCGGTCAGCCCCAGCATTTT
abundance: .; v_gene: TRBV5-1; j_gene: TRBJ2-7; d_gene: .; CDR3aa: CASSLRAHYEQYF; CDR3nt: TGCGCCAGCAGCCTGAGGGCCCACTACGAGCAGTACTTC
abundance: .; v_gene: TRBV5-1; j_gene: TRBJ2-3; d_gene: .; CDR3aa: CASSSGLGPEDTQYF; CDR3nt: TGCGCCAGCAGTTCCGGACTCGGTCCCGAGGATACGCAGTATTTT
abundance: few; v_gene: TRBV5-6; j_gene: TRBJ1-3; d_gene: .; CDR3aa: CASSLYQSGNTIYF; CDR3nt: TGTGCCAGCAGCTTGTACCAGTCTGGAAACACCATATATTTT
abundance: .; v_gene: TRBV28; j_gene: TRBJ1-2; d_gene: .; CDR3aa: CASGPYNPTNYGYTF; CDR3nt: TGTGCCAGCGGGCCCTATAACCCGACTAACTATGGCTACACCTTC
abundance: .; v_gene: TRBV2; j_gene: TRBJ2-1; d_gene: .; CDR3aa: CASSDSYNEQFF; CDR3nt: TGTGCCAGCAGTGACAGCTACAATGAGCAGTTCTTC
abundance: .; v_gene: TRBV6-5; j_gene: TRBJ2-4; d_gene: TRBD2; CDR3aa: CASSRASGGENIQYF; CDR3nt: TGTGCCAGCAGTAGGGCTAGCGGGGGAGAAAACATTCAGTACTTC
abundance: few; v_gene: TRBV18; j_gene: TRBJ1-1; d_gene: TRBD1; CDR3aa: CASSPDREATEAFF; CDR3nt: TGTGCCAGCTCACCGGACAGGGAGGCCACTGAAGCTTTCTTT
abundance: .; v_gene: TRBV6-4; j_gene: TRBJ2-1; d_gene: TRBD2; CDR3aa: CASSLLAGGADEQFF; CDR3nt: TGTGCCAGCAGTCTACTAGCGGGAGGGGCGGATGAGCAGTTCTTC
abundance: .; v_gene: TRBV2; j_gene: TRBJ2-2; d_gene: .; CDR3aa: CASRENGELFF; CDR3nt: TGTGCCAGCAGGGAGAACGGGGAGCTGTTTTTT
abundance: once; v_gene: TRBV13; j_gene: TRBJ1-1; d_gene: .; CDR3aa: CASSAPSEARERAFF; CDR3nt: TGTGCCAGCAGCGCACCTTCCGAAGCCCGGGAGCGGGCTTTCTTT
abundance: .; v_gene: TRBV5-4; j_gene: TRBJ1-2; d_gene: .; CDR3aa: CASRGEGYGYTF; CDR3nt: TGTGCCAGCAGGGGGGAGGGCTATGGCTACACCTTC
abundance: medium-sized; v_gene: TRBV27; j_gene: TRBJ2-1; d_gene: TRBD2; CDR3aa: CASTTQAGIYNEQFF; CDR3nt: TGTGCCAGCACAACACAAGCGGGAATCTACAATGAGCAGTTCTTC
abundance: once; v_gene: TRBV4-2; j_gene: TRBJ1-5; d_gene: TRBD1; CDR3aa: CASSHRGPGQPQHF; CDR3nt: TGTGCCAGCAGCCACAGGGGGCCGGGGCAGCCCCAGCATTTT
abundance: .; v_gene: TRBV19; j_gene: TRBJ1-2; d_gene: .; CDR3aa: CASSAQGVLGYGYTF; CDR3nt: TGTGCCAGTAGCGCACAGGGTGTATTGGGGTATGGCTACACCTTC
abundance: .; v_gene: TRBV7-9; j_gene: TRBJ1-5; d_gene: .; CDR3aa: CASSRIGVNQPQHF; CDR3nt: TGTGCCAGCAGCCGTATAGGGGTTAATCAGCCCCAGCATTTT
abundance: .; v_gene: TRBV19; j_gene: TRBJ1-2; d_gene: .; CDR3aa: CASSIVTGTNYGYTF; CDR3nt: TGTGCCAGTAGTATAGTAACAGGGACTAACTATGGCTACACCTTC
abundance: .; v_gene: TRBV6-5; j_gene: TRBJ2-7; d_gene: TRBD2; CDR3aa: CASSYVSGSYEQYF; CDR3nt: TGTGCCAGCAGTTACGTGAGCGGGAGCTACGAGCAGTACTTC
abundance: .; v_gene: TRBV6-6; j_gene: TRBJ1-2; d_gene: .; CDR3aa: CASSYSSIYGYTF; CDR3nt: TGTGCCAGCAGTTACTCGAGCATCTATGGCTACACCTTC
abundance: .; v_gene: TRBV6-5; j_gene: TRBJ1-2; d_gene: .; CDR3aa: CASGERPGYTF; CDR3nt: TGTGCCAGCGGAGAAAGGCCTGGCTACACCTTC
abundance: .; v_gene: TRBV2; j_gene: TRBJ1-2; d_gene: TRBD1; CDR3aa: CASSETGTGHGYTF; CDR3nt: TGTGCCAGCAGTGAAACGGGGACAGGACACGGCTACACCTTC
abundance: .; v_gene: TRBV2; j_gene: TRBJ1-2; d_gene: .; CDR3aa: CASSAGTIYGYTF; CDR3nt: TGTGCCAGCAGTGCCGGGACAATCTATGGCTACACCTTC
abundance: .; v_gene: TRBV2; j_gene: TRBJ2-3; d_gene: .; CDR3aa: CASSEARADTQYF; CDR3nt: TGTGCCAGCAGTGAGGCCAGAGCGGATACGCAGTATTTT
abundance: .; v_gene: TRBV7-9; j_gene: TRBJ1-1; d_gene: .; CDR3aa: CASSAWRTEAFF; CDR3nt: TGTGCCAGCAGCGCCTGGAGGACTGAAGCTTTCTTT
abundance: .; v_gene: TRBV6-5; j_gene: TRBJ1-1; d_gene: .; CDR3aa: CASSYRGSVPEAFF; CDR3nt: TGTGCCAGCAGTTATAGGGGGTCGGTCCCTGAAGCTTTCTTT
abundance: once; v_gene: TRBV7-2; j_gene: TRBJ1-5; d_gene: TRBD1; CDR3aa: CASSSDRSNQPQHF; CDR3nt: TGTGCCAGCAGCTCGGACAGGAGCAATCAGCCCCAGCATTTT
abundance: .; v_gene: TRBV5-5; j_gene: TRBJ2-5; d_gene: .; CDR3aa: CASSRGGQETQYF; CDR3nt: TGTGCCAGCAGTAGGGGGGGCCAAGAGACCCAGTACTTC
abundance: few; v_gene: TRBV18; j_gene: TRBJ1-5; d_gene: TRBD1; CDR3aa: CASSLGQGDQPQHF; CDR3nt: TGTGCCAGCTCTTTAGGACAGGGAGATCAGCCCCAGCATTTT
abundance: .; v_gene: TRBV11-2; j_gene: TRBJ2-3; d_gene: TRBD2; CDR3aa: CASSLGLAAPDTQYF; CDR3nt: TGTGCCAGCAGCTTAGGACTAGCCGCCCCAGATACGCAGTATTTT
abundance: .; v_gene: TRBV20-1; j_gene: TRBJ2-7; d_gene: TRBD2; CDR3aa: CSASMSGRAFEQYF; CDR3nt: TGCAGTGCTAGTATGAGCGGGAGGGCCTTCGAGCAGTACTTC
abundance: .; v_gene: TRBV24-1; j_gene: TRBJ2-3; d_gene: .; CDR3aa: CATSDLASSADTQYF; CDR3nt: TGTGCCACCAGTGATTTAGCTAGCAGCGCAGATACGCAGTATTTT
abundance: .; v_gene: TRBV24-1; j_gene: TRBJ1-6; d_gene: TRBD1; CDR3aa: CATSDAGTGNSPLHF; CDR3nt: TGTGCCACCAGTGATGCCGGGACAGGGAATTCACCCCTCCACTTT
abundance: .; v_gene: TRBV5-1; j_gene: TRBJ1-1; d_gene: TRBD1; CDR3aa: CASSLQGGNTEAFF; CDR3nt: TGCGCCAGCAGCTTGCAGGGGGGGAACACTGAAGCTTTCTTT
abundance: .; v_gene: TRBV28; j_gene: TRBJ1-4; d_gene: .; CDR3aa: CASSLPQPGGEKLFF; CDR3nt: TGTGCCAGCAGTTTACCTCAACCTGGAGGAGAAAAACTGTTTTTT
abundance: .; v_gene: TRBV7-2; j_gene: TRBJ1-1; d_gene: .; CDR3aa: CASSLAGAGTEAFF; CDR3nt: TGTGCCAGCAGCTTAGCAGGGGCCGGGACTGAAGCTTTCTTT
abundance: .; v_gene: TRBV13; j_gene: TRBJ2-3; d_gene: .; CDR3aa: CASSFLVSGTDTQYF; CDR3nt: TGTGCCAGCAGCTTCCTAGTGTCGGGCACAGATACGCAGTATTTT
abundance: .; v_gene: TRBV28; j_gene: TRBJ2-7; d_gene: .; CDR3aa: CASTRQSAASYEQYF; CDR3nt: TGTGCCAGCACCCGACAGTCGGCGGCTTCCTACGAGCAGTACTTC
abundance: .; v_gene: TRBV5-1; j_gene: TRBJ1-3; d_gene: .; CDR3aa: CASRTNGGDGNTIYF; CDR3nt: TGCGCCAGCAGGACTAACGGGGGGGATGGAAACACCATATATTTT
abundance: .; v_gene: TRBV12-2; j_gene: TRBJ2-5; d_gene: .; CDR3aa: CASRLGTFLAGGNQETQYF; CDR3nt: TGTGCAAGTCGCCTAGGTACTTTCCTAGCGGGGGGCAACCAAGAGACCCAGTACTTC
abundance: .; v_gene: TRBV30; j_gene: TRBJ2-7; d_gene: TRBD1; CDR3aa: CAFNRGIEQYF; CDR3nt: TGTGCCTTTAACAGGGGTATCGAGCAGTACTTC